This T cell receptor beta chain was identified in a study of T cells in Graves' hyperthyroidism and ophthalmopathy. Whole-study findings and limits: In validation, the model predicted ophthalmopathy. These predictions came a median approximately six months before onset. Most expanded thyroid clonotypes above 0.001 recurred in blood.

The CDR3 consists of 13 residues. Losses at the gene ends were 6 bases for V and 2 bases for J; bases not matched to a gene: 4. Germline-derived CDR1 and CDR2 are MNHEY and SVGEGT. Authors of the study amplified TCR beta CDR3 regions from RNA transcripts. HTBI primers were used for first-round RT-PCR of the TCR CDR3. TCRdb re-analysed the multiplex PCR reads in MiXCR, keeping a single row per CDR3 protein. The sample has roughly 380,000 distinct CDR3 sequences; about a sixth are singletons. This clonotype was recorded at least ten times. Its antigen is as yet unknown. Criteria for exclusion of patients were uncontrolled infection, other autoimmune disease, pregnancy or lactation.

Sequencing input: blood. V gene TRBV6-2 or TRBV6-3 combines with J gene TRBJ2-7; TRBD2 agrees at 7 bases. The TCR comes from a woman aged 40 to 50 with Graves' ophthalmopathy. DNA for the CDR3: TGTGCCAGCAGCCCGGGACTACCCTACGAGCAGTACTTC. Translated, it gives CASSPGLPYEQYF.